This TCR beta chain was documented in a study of cytomegalovirus exposure and HLA in healthy donors. The germline gives CDR1 LNHDA, CDR2 SQIVND (reference sequence). The CDR3 length is 13 residues. The ends were cut back, 5 bases at V and 5 bases at J, with 12 bases in the middle. This PCR relied on a set of 60 Vbeta primers and 13 Jbeta primers. TCRdb's copy holds only in-frame clones and misses some; the assay was immunoSEQ multiplex PCR. Altogether about 35,000 clones are present, 60% to 80% being singletons, with the ten largest covering 8% to 9%. Study-level findings and limits: It was likely that a cluster of highly shared sequence variants was a sequencing artifact. CMV antigen specificity of a few CMV-associated chains was confirmed in vitro.

This clone was counted a single time. Its cognate antigen is unknown. The genes are TRBV19 and TRBJ2-5, with D perhaps TRBD2 (5 bases). This receptor was identified in a woman aged 25 to 39 in good health and CMV-seropositive. Material: PBMCs. CDR3 protein: CASSQDWRETQYF. The CDR3 bases are TGTGCCAGTAGTCAGGACTGGAGGGAGACCCAGTACTTC. The full variable domain, its missing parts supplied by reference TRBV19 and TRBJ2-5, is DGGITQSPKYLFRKEGQNVTLSCEQNLNHDAMYWYRQDPGQGLRLIYYSQIVNDFQKGDIAEGYSVSREKKESFPLTVTSAQKNPTAFYLCASSQDWRETQYFGPGTRLLVL.